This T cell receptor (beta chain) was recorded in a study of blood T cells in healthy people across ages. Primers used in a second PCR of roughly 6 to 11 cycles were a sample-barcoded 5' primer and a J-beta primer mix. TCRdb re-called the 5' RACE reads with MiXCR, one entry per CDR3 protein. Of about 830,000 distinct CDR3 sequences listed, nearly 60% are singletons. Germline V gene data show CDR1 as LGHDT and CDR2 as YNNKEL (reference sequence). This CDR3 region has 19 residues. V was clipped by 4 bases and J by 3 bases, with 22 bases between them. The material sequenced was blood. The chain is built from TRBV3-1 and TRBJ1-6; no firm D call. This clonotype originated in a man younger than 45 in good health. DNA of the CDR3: TGTGCCAGCAGCCGTTCCCCTACACAGAGGACCTTCTATAATTCACCCCTCCACTTT. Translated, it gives CASSRSPTQRTFYNSPLHF.